This is a list of T cell receptor beta chains from one sample in a study of vaccination and CD4 T cells after COVID-19. Using its own MiXCR run on the PCR reads, TCRdb lists one record per CDR3 protein. This table has about 18,000 distinct CDR3 sequences, 40% to 50% appearing once. No antigen has been assigned to these receptors. Specimen: CD4+ T cells from blood, cultured in vitro, collected before SARS-CoV-2 vaccination. The receptors here all came from a human donor who had recovered from COVID-19. CDR3s include the opening cysteine and the closing phenylalanine or tryptophan. D genes are given only for firm matches. Expanded clones are given a class, and other clones once, few, many or no size at all.

cdr3_aa | cdr3_nt | d_call | j_call | clone_size | cdr3_length | v_call
CASSVGGRGEETQYF | TGTGCCAGCAGCGTAGGCGGACGGGGGGAGGAGACCCAGTACTTC | TRBD2 | TRBJ2-5 | . | 15 | TRBV9
CASIPGQGAMNTEAFF | TGTGCCAGCATACCGGGACAGGGGGCGATGAACACTGAAGCTTTCTTT | TRBD1 | TRBJ1-1 | . | 16 | TRBV2
CSARVWPGAGNTIYF | TGCAGTGCTAGAGTGTGGCCAGGGGCTGGAAACACCATATATTTT | . | TRBJ1-3 | few | 15 | TRBV20-1
CASSLAGAPYNEQFF | TGTGCCAGCAGTTTAGCAGGGGCCCCCTACAATGAGCAGTTCTTC | . | TRBJ2-1 | . | 15 | TRBV28
CSASRYTGELFF | TGCAGTGCTAGTCGGTACACCGGGGAGCTGTTTTTT | . | TRBJ2-2 | . | 12 | TRBV20-1
CSARGEYEQYF | TGCAGTGCTAGGGGGGAATACGAGCAGTACTTC | . | TRBJ2-7 | few | 11 | TRBV20-1
CASSDRDRGHGYTF | TGTGCCAGCAGTGACCGGGACAGGGGACATGGCTACACCTTC | TRBD1 | TRBJ1-2 | . | 14 | TRBV6-1
CASSSERGGVETQYF | TGTGCCAGCAGCTCCGAGAGGGGGGGCGTAGAGACCCAGTACTTC | . | TRBJ2-5 | few | 15 | TRBV7-9
CASSLPQAPNQPQHF | TGTGCCAGCAGCTTACCTCAGGCACCTAATCAGCCCCAGCATTTT | . | TRBJ1-5 | few | 15 | TRBV7-2
CASRRDRGFGTDTQYF | TGTGCCAGCAGGAGGGACAGGGGTTTTGGCACAGATACGCAGTATTTT | TRBD1 | TRBJ2-3 | few | 16 | TRBV27
CASSPKNYERNTDTQYF | TGCGCCAGCAGCCCAAAGAATTACGAGCGGAACACAGATACGCAGTATTTT | . | TRBJ2-3 | . | 17 | TRBV4-3
CSNRESTDTQYF | TGCAGCAACCGGGAAAGCACAGATACGCAGTATTTT | . | TRBJ2-3 | . | 12 | TRBV20-1
CASSPQAYEQYF | TGTGCCAGCAGCCCCCAGGCCTACGAGCAGTACTTC | . | TRBJ2-7 | few | 12 | TRBV2
CASSSTGSVPLANYGYTF | TGTGCCAGCAGTTCTACAGGGTCAGTCCCACTTGCTAACTATGGCTACACCTTC | . | TRBJ1-2 | few | 18 | TRBV11-3
CASSFSQETQYF | TGTGCCAGCAGCTTCAGCCAAGAGACCCAGTACTTC | . | TRBJ2-5 | . | 12 | TRBV11-3
CASSPGQGVGNTIYF | TGTGCCAGCAGCCCCGGGCAGGGGGTTGGAAACACCATATATTTT | TRBD1 | TRBJ1-3 | once | 15 | TRBV6-1
CSVLLGRGTEAFF | TGCAGCGTCCTGCTGGGTAGGGGGACTGAAGCTTTCTTT | . | TRBJ1-1 | . | 13 | TRBV29-1
CASSLVSNEQYF | TGTGCCAGCAGCTTAGTCTCGAACGAGCAGTACTTC | . | TRBJ2-7 | few | 12 | TRBV7-9
CASSFTGGRETEAFF | TGTGCCAGCAGTTTCACAGGGGGCAGGGAAACTGAAGCTTTCTTT | TRBD1 | TRBJ1-1 | . | 15 | TRBV6-5
CASSYDRGEAFF | TGTGCCAGCAGCTACGACAGGGGTGAAGCTTTCTTT | TRBD1 | TRBJ1-1 | . | 12 | TRBV12-3/TRBV12-4
CASSLGGGGNQPQHF | TGTGCCAGCAGCTTGGGGGGCGGAGGCAATCAGCCCCAGCATTTT | . | TRBJ1-5 | few | 15 | TRBV7-6
CARRRSGVTYNEQFF | TGTGCCAGAAGGCGGTCGGGGGTCACCTACAATGAGCAGTTCTTC | . | TRBJ2-1 | . | 15 | TRBV25-1
CASSQTVANTGELFF | TGTGCCAGCAGCCAAACGGTGGCTAACACCGGGGAGCTGTTTTTT | . | TRBJ2-2 | few | 15 | TRBV11-3
CASSLFSARGPDTQYF | TGTGCCAGCAGTTTATTCTCGGCCCGGGGGCCAGATACGCAGTATTTT | . | TRBJ2-3 | . | 16 | TRBV12-3/TRBV12-4
CSAGGDYEQYF | TGCAGCGCCGGCGGGGATTACGAGCAGTACTTC | . | TRBJ2-7 | . | 11 | TRBV29-1
CASHAGKSEAFF | TGTGCCTCACATGCAGGGAAGTCTGAAGCTTTCTTT | . | TRBJ1-1 | once | 12 | TRBV10-3
CSVRRGAGNTIYF | TGCAGTGTCCGGAGGGGTGCGGGAAACACCATATATTTT | . | TRBJ1-3 | medium-sized | 13 | TRBV20-1
CSARVDRANEAFF | TGCAGTGCTAGAGTCGACAGGGCGAATGAAGCTTTCTTT | TRBD1 | TRBJ1-1 | few | 13 | TRBV20-1
CASSGGSAAEQYF | TGCGCCAGCAGTGGAGGTTCCGCGGCCGAGCAGTACTTC | . | TRBJ2-7 | . | 13 | TRBV10-1
CASRTMGQGYGYTF | TGTGCCAGCAGAACCATGGGACAGGGATATGGCTACACCTTC | TRBD1 | TRBJ1-2 | medium-sized | 14 | TRBV6-1
CASSEGSRSPLHF | TGTGCCAGCAGTGAAGGGAGTCGATCACCCCTCCACTTT | . | TRBJ1-6 | few | 13 | TRBV2
CASINWGGNQPQHF | TGTGCCAGCATAAATTGGGGGGGGAATCAGCCCCAGCATTTT | . | TRBJ1-5 | . | 14 | TRBV6-1
CASSAGPSTDTQYF | TGTGCCAGCAGTGCAGGGCCTAGCACAGATACGCAGTATTTT | . | TRBJ2-3 | few | 14 | TRBV6-1
CSGRQGRGETQYF | TGCAGCGGCAGACAGGGGAGAGGAGAGACCCAGTACTTC | TRBD1 | TRBJ2-5 | . | 13 | TRBV29-1
CASSLADLADTQYF | TGTGCCAGCAGCTTAGCGGACCTGGCAGATACGCAGTATTTT | . | TRBJ2-3 | . | 14 | TRBV11-3
CASSLAGLHLSNTQYF | TGCGCCAGCAGCTTGGCCGGGCTACACCTTAGTAATACGCAGTATTTT | . | TRBJ2-3 | few | 16 | TRBV5-1
CASRRTGGGYGYTF | TGTGCCAGCAGGAGGACAGGGGGCGGCTATGGCTACACCTTC | TRBD1 | TRBJ1-2 | few | 14 | TRBV6-2/TRBV6-3
CASSLRTGGTEAFF | TGTGCCAGCAGCTTGCGGACAGGAGGGACTGAAGCTTTCTTT | TRBD1 | TRBJ1-1 | few | 14 | TRBV7-8
CSARGAPGGSNQPQHF | TGCAGTGCTAGGGGCGCTCCGGGTGGGAGCAATCAGCCCCAGCATTTT | . | TRBJ1-5 | . | 16 | TRBV20-1
CASSESWGQGHTEAFF | TGTGCCAGCAGTGAATCTTGGGGACAGGGGCACACTGAAGCTTTCTTT | TRBD1 | TRBJ1-1 | . | 16 | TRBV6-4
CASSLTSGGSYEQYF | TGTGCCAGCAGTCTTACTAGCGGGGGATCCTACGAGCAGTACTTC | TRBD2 | TRBJ2-7 | few | 15 | TRBV7-2
CATSRGGQGAYEQYF | TGTGCCACCAGCAGAGGGGGACAGGGGGCCTACGAGCAGTACTTC | TRBD1 | TRBJ2-7 | . | 15 | TRBV15
CATSRGSTSSGNTIYF | TGTGCCACCAGCAGAGGCTCTACTAGCTCTGGAAACACCATATATTTT | . | TRBJ1-3 | . | 16 | TRBV15
CSARDSRGPYGYTF | TGCAGTGCTAGAGACTCGAGGGGGCCCTATGGCTACACCTTC | TRBD1 | TRBJ1-2 | few | 14 | TRBV20-1
CASSGGTGGMRANEKLFF | TGTGCCAGCAGTGGGGGGACAGGGGGTATGCGAGCTAATGAAAAACTGTTTTTT | TRBD1 | TRBJ1-4 | . | 18 | TRBV27
CASSIGGNEQFF | TGTGCCAGTAGTATTGGAGGAAATGAGCAGTTCTTC | . | TRBJ2-1 | . | 12 | TRBV19
CASRSYRGEAFF | TGTGCCAGCAGATCCTACAGGGGTGAAGCTTTCTTT | TRBD1 | TRBJ1-1 | medium-sized | 12 | TRBV6-2/TRBV6-3